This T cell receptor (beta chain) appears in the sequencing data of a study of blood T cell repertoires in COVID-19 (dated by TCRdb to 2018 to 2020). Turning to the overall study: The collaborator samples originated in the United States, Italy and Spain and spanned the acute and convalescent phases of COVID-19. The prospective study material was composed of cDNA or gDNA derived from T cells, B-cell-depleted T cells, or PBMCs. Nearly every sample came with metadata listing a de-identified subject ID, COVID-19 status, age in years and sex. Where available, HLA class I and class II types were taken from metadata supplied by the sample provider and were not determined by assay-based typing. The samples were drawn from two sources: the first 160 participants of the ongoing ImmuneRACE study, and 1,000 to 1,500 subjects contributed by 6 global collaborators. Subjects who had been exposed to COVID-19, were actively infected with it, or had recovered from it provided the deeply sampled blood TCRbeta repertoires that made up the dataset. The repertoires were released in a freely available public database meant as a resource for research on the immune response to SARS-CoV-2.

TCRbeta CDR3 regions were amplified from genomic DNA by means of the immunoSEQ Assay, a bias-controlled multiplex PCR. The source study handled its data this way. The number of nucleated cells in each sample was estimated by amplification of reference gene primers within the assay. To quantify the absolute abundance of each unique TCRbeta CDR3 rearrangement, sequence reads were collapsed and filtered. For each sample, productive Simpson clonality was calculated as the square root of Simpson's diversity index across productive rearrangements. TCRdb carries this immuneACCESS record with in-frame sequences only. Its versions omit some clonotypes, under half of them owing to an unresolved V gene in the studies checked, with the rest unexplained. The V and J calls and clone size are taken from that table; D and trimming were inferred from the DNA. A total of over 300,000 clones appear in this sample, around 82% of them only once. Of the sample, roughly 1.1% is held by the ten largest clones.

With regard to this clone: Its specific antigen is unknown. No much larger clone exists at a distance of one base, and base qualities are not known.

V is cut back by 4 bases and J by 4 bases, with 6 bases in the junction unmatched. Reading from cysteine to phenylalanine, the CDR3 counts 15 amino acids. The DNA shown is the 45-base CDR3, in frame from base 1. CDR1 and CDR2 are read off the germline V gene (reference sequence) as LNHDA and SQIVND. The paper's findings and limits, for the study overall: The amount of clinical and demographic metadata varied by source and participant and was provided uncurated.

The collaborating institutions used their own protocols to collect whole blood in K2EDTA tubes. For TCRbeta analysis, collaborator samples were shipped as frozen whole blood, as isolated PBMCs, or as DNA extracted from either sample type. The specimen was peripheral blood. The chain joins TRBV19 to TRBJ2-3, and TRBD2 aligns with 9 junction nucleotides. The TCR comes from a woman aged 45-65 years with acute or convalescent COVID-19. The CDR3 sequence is CASSTLGGGADTQYF. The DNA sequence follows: TGTGCCAGTAGTACCCTGGGCGGGGGGGCAGATACGCAGTATTTT.